Below are 5 T cell receptor beta chains sequenced from a single sample in a study of vaccination effects on CD4 cells after COVID-19. Their antigen targets remain unknown. Clones were read by immunoSEQ multiplex PCR, and TCRdb kept only the in-frame ones, dropping some. Here the sample spans more than 10,000 clones, 73% being singletons. Expansion of antigen-specific CD4+ T cells with viral peptide pools was carried out by the ViraFEST assay before sequencing. Culturing for nine to ten days preceded CD4+ T cell isolation. Documented for the person is a PCR-confirmed SARS-CoV-2 infection occurring between March and December 2020. The participants, recipients of two vaccine doses, got either BNT162b2 or mRNA-1273. The specimen comprised CD4+ T cells from PBMCs cultured with HCoV-NL63 spike peptides, sampled after COVID-19 vaccination. Receptors originate from a human donor who had a prior SARS-CoV-2 infection.

This chain links TRBV30 with TRBJ2-5, with 10 bases lining up with TRBD2. The trim removed 0 bases at V and 1 base at J, leaving 8 bases unmatched. The germline V gene encodes CDR1 GTSNPN and CDR2 SVGIG (reference sequence). The length of the CDR3 is 17 residues. The CDR3 sequence: CAWSVLWLAGAQETQYF. In DNA form, the CDR3 reads TGTGCCTGGAGTGTACTTTGGCTAGCGGGAGCCCAAGAGACCCAGTACTTC.

This chain uses TRBV2 with TRBJ1-6, with a tentative D call TRBD1 (5 bases). The CDR3 extends over 14 amino acids. Per germline, CDR1 SNHLY and CDR2 FYNNEI. Trimming shortened V by 7 bases and J by 9 bases, and 16 bases separated the two germline ends. The CDR3: CASNLAGDGSPLHF. DNA for the CDR3: TGTGCCAGCAATTTAGCGGGGGATGGTTCACCCCTCCACTTT.

CDR3 bases: TGTGCCAGCAGCTTCTCCAGGGATTACGAGCAGTACTTC. Its protein product is CASSFSRDYEQYF. V and J are TRBV12-3 or TRBV12-4 and TRBJ2-7, with D perhaps TRBD1 (5 bases). The CDR3 extends over 13 amino acids. Trimming cost V 6 bases and J 4 bases, with 13 bases left between them.

This clone was seen more than once but under ten times. This sequence joins TRBV12-3 or TRBV12-4 and TRBJ1-2; 9 positions match TRBD1. The CDR3 spans 12 residues. V dropped 6 bases and J dropped 11; count of bases not matched to a gene: 7. The CDR3: CASSTWDRAYTF. In DNA form, the CDR3 reads TGTGCCAGCAGCACGTGGGACAGGGCATACACCTTC.

This chain uses TRBV19 with TRBJ2-1, with D unclear. The germline V gene has CDR1 LNHDA and CDR2 SQIVND (reference sequence). V was pared by 3 bases and J by 1 base, with 13 bases between. The CDR3 consists of 16 residues. For the CDR3, the DNA is TGTGCCAGTAGTATTCGGAGTACCCTTTCCTACAATGAGCAGTTCTTC. Its translation is CASSIRSTLSYNEQFF.